These 2 T cell receptor beta chains share one sample of origin, sequenced in a study of cytomegalovirus exposure and HLA in healthy donors. Primers for the PCR totalled 60 Vbeta and 13 Jbeta. TCRdb's copy holds only in-frame clones and misses some; the assay was immunoSEQ multiplex PCR. Among under 250,000 clones, over 80% were seen once, and the ten largest hold around 9.6%. Sequencing was performed on PBMCs. All receptors come from a woman aged 45-65 years in good health and CMV-seropositive.

A remark on this clone: A junction boundary mismatches the germline segment, possibly from a read error. The rearrangement joins TRBV2 to TRBJ1-5, with D unclear. The CDR3 runs 13 residues. The germline V gene has CDR1 SNHLY and CDR2 FYNNEI. CDR3 region: CASSESYSISYSF. The CDR3 bases are TGTGCCAGCAGTGAATCTTACAGCATCTCGTACTCATTC.

In this sample, this clone turned up once. This chain links TRBV7-2 with TRBJ1-2; 8 nucleotides line up with TRBD1. The V gene's germline CDR1 is SGHTA and CDR2 FQGNSA. The CDR3 runs 15 residues. Trimming at V came to 1 base and at J to 8 bases, leaving 9 bases not matched to a gene. CDR3 bases: TGTGCCAGCAGCTTAGGGGACAGGCGATGGGGCGGCTACACCTTC. Protein product: CASSLGDRRWGGYTF. The whole variable domain, remainder taken from reference TRBV7-2 and TRBJ1-2, is GAGVSQSPSNKVTEKGKDVELRCDPISGHTALYWYRQSLGQGLEFLIYFQGNSAPDKSGLPSDRFSAERTGGSVSTLTIQRTQQEDSAVYLCASSLGDRRWGGYTFGSGTRLTVV.